This TCR beta chain emerged from a study of blood T cell repertoires in COVID-19. At the level of the study: Samples of COVID-19 (acute and convalescent) were obtained from the United States, Italy and Spain. PBMCs, B-cell-depleted T cells, or T cells provided the cDNA or gDNA that made up the material.

The CDR3 sequence is 13 residues long. Germline V gene data show CDR1 as KGHSH and CDR2 as LQKENI. With V trimmed by 11 bases and J by 0 bases, 3 bases remained unmatched. In the original analysis: Scientists estimated how many nucleated cells there were by amplifying reference gene primers. TCRdb's table, derived via immunoSEQ multiplex PCR, lists solely in-frame clones and lacks some. From that table come the V and J calls and clone size; the DNA was used to work out D and trimming. Of 80,000 or so clones detected, about nine tenths appear once; the ten largest clones hold roughly 2%. The origin of this receptor is a woman in her forties or fifties in a cohort sampled during active COVID-19. This chain joins TRBV18 and TRBJ2-1; 8 bases are a match to TRBD2. Material for sequencing was peripheral blood. CDR3 in amino acids: CAGAGDSYNEQFF. For the CDR3, the DNA is TGTGCCGGAGCGGGGGACTCCTACAATGAGCAGTTCTTC.